This T cell receptor (beta chain) was found in a study of blood T cells in healthy people across ages. Alongside a J-beta primer mix, a sample-barcoded 5' primer served in a second PCR lasting roughly 6 to 11 cycles. TCRdb passed the 5' RACE reads through MiXCR, listing each CDR3 protein once. The repertoire holds 950,000 to 1,200,000 distinct CDR3 sequences, with 35% to 45% as singletons. On this clonotype itself: As yet, its antigen is unknown.

V was cut by 4 bases and J by 5 bases, with 11 bases left in between. The CDR3 loop spans 13 amino acids. The germline gives CDR1 MNHEY, CDR2 SVGEGT. Findings and limits, study-wide: Estimated diversity across one million T cells was deemed an underestimate.

J is TRBJ1-2 and V is TRBV6-2 or TRBV6-3; D call uncertain. The clonotype comes from a man younger than 35 in good health. Sequencing used blood. In nucleotides, the CDR3 is TGTGCCAGCAGTTGGTCGGAAGCTTATGGCTACACCTTC. Amino acid sequence: CASSWSEAYGYTF.